Listed below are T cell receptor beta chains from one sample, sequenced in a study of T cell responses to AZD1222 COVID-19 vaccine. This table comes from immunoSEQ multiplex PCR, and its TCRdb copy is limited to in-frame clones, with some not included. Here the sample spans roughly 150,000 clones, around 93% being singletons. Specimen: peripheral blood, collected on day 0 of AZD1222 vaccination. The origin of the receptors is an adult in good health. CDR3s leave out the opening cysteine and the closing phenylalanine or tryptophan.

V gene | CDR3 protein
TRBV30 | AWSPGSGQPQH
TRBV28 | ASSTPWGEEYGYT
TRBV15 | ATSVSRVVQPQH
TRBV20-1 | SASTGRDQPQH
TRBV7-9 | ASSPRTGNTEAF
TRBV6-2/TRBV6-3 | ASSYTTGQNTEAF
TRBV5-6 | ASSLDGGTGELF
TRBV30 | AWSTGQTIKEAF
TRBV5-8 | ASSLLEYEQY
TRBV6-2/TRBV6-3 | ASSNQGGYT
TRBV20-1 | SASMGPLTDYGYT
TRBV28 | ASSRPGVRGYT
TRBV28 | ASSPGGVYSNQPQH
TRBV2 | ATSPGRSLGDTQY
TRBV19 | ASSMRTGLRRGTEAF
TRBV3-1/TRBV3-2 | ASSQAFGGGTEAF
TRBV4-3 | ASSQAVDFLSGEAF
TRBV3-1/TRBV3-2 | ASSQDIGTAEAF
TRBV18 | ASSPDNDKQPQH
TRBV4-1 | ASSQVWPGPYGYT
TRBV15 | ATSRPVIGGQETQY
TRBV14 | ASSALYEQY
TRBV27 | ASNPIPPGELF
TRBV19 | ASRREDGSYEQF
TRBV28 | ASSRVSNTGELF
TRBV2 | ASFPEQF
TRBV6-5 | ASHWGENTEAF
TRBV19 | ASAQGTRATNEKLF
TRBV7-3 | ASSLEQGVHSPLH